This entry lists 32 T cell receptor beta chains sequenced from one sample in a study of T cells in Graves' hyperthyroidism and ophthalmopathy. What was amplified from RNA transcripts were TCR beta CDR3 regions. The HTBI primer set was used in a first-round RT-PCR of the TCR CDR3. One entry per CDR3 protein, called by TCRdb with MiXCR from the multiplex PCR reads. The data hold under 550,000 distinct CDR3 sequences, with about 20% observed a single time. The specimen was blood. The receptors were gathered from a man in his forties with Graves' ophthalmopathy.

This clonotype was seen ten or more times. The rearrangement links TRBV11-2 to TRBJ2-7; D possibly corresponds to TRBD2 (5 bases). The CDR3 is 13 residues long. Germline CDR1 reads SGHAT; CDR2 reads FQNNGV. Trimming removed 3 bases at V and 4 bases at J, with 10 bases between. The CDR3 protein is CASSFGMGYEQYF. CDR3 DNA sequence: TGTGCCAGCAGCTTCGGGATGGGTTACGAGCAGTACTTC.

The chain links TRBV20-1 to TRBJ2-4, with TRBD2 matching 7 bases. V lost 1 base and J lost 7; bases outside the gene matches: 7. The CDR3 covers 14 residues. Looked up from germline, CDR1 is DFQATT and CDR2 is SNEGSKA (reference sequence). This CDR3 is CSARARAGRNIQYF. CDR3 bases: TGCAGTGCTAGAGCCCGAGCGGGAAGGAACATTCAGTACTTC.

In the case of this clonotype: Compared with germline, one end of the junction differs, possibly owing to a read error. V gene TRBV7-9 combines with J gene TRBJ1-1; no clear D gene. The germline CDR1 and CDR2 sequences are SEHNR and FQNEAQ (reference sequence). CDR3 size: 14 residues. The CDR3 nucleotides read TGTGCCAGCGGCTTAATGGGGTCGGGCACTGAAGCTTTCTTT. Residues: CASGLMGSGTEAFF.

As to this clonotype: A read error is possible here, since a much larger clone lies one base away. V and J are TRBV3-1 and TRBJ1-6; 10 nucleotides line up with TRBD1. This CDR3 is built from 15 residues. The germline CDR1 and CDR2 sequences are LGHDT and YNNKEL (reference sequence). With 8 bases clipped from V and 9 bases from J, the junction kept 10 bases outside the gene matches. In DNA form, the CDR3 reads TGTGCCAGCGGCCCAGGGACAGGGGCGAGTTCACCCCTCCACTTT. Its protein is CASGPGTGASSPLHF.

The sample holds many counts of this clonotype. The rearrangement joins TRBV30 to TRBJ2-7, with 8 bases identical to TRBD2. Germline V gives CDR1 GTSNPN, CDR2 SVGIG (reference sequence). V gave up 8 bases and J gave up 4 bases; unmatched junction bases: 4. The CDR3 is 11 residues long. In DNA form, the CDR3 reads TGTGCCCTCACTAGCGGTTACGAGCAGTACTTC. It specifies CALTSGYEQYF.

This clonotype occurred a few times. The V call is TRBV9, the J call TRBJ2-1; the D gene could be TRBD1 or TRBD2 (5 bases each). Trimming shortened V by 3 bases and J by 2 bases, and 18 bases separated the two germline ends. The CDR3 has 17 residues. The germline V gene encodes CDR1 SGDLS and CDR2 YYNGEE. CDR3 sequence: CASSGAVYRGAYNEQFF. In DNA form, the CDR3 reads TGTGCCAGCAGCGGGGCGGTGTATCGAGGGGCCTACAATGAGCAGTTCTTC.

This clonotype was detected ten times or more. The chain joins TRBV7-9 to TRBJ2-3, with 9 bases fitting TRBD2. The CDR3 spans 15 residues. Germline CDR1 and CDR2: SEHNR and FQNEAQ (reference sequence). V lost 4 bases, J lost 4 bases, and 6 bases stayed unmatched. The CDR3 reads CASSSTSGPSDTQYF. The CDR3 DNA reads as TGTGCCAGCAGCTCTACTAGCGGGCCGTCAGATACGCAGTATTTT. Drawing the rest from reference TRBV7-9 and TRBJ2-3, the complete variable domain is DTGVSQNPRHKITKRGQNVTFRCDPISEHNRLYWYRQTLGQGPEFLTYFQNEAQLEKSRLLSDRFSAERPKGSFSTLEIQRTEQGDSAMYLCASSSTSGPSDTQYFGPGTRLTVL.

This clonotype appeared a few times. This sequence may be a read error, since a much larger clone differs from it by one base. The chain carries TRBV6-2 or TRBV6-3 and TRBJ2-1, with TRBD2 matching 7 bases. Germline V gene sequence: CDR1 MNHEY, CDR2 SVGEGT. The CDR3 has 14 amino acids. Losses at the gene ends were 8 bases for V and 2 bases for J; bases not matched to a gene: 6. The CDR3 here is CASGGLLPYNEQFF. CDR3 bases: TGTGCCAGCGGGGGACTACTCCCCTACAATGAGCAGTTCTTC.

The rearrangement uses TRBV4-2 and TRBJ2-1, with unresolved D. The CDR3 extends over 15 amino acids. The V and J ends lost 1 base and 8 bases respectively, with 15 bases between them. From germline, CDR1 is LGHNA and CDR2 YNFKEQ. CDR3 DNA: TGTGCCAGCAGCCAAGCCCAGCAGAGGATCGATGAGCAGTTCTTC. It specifies CASSQAQQRIDEQFF.

Written as DNA, the CDR3 is TGTGCCAGCACCCTCCTAGGGGACACTGAAGCTTTCTTT. This codes for CASTLLGDTEAFF. V is TRBV7-9 and J is TRBJ1-1, with D perhaps TRBD1 (5 bases). The ends were cut back, 7 bases at V and 3 bases at J, with 12 bases in the middle. Germline assignment: CDR1 SEHNR and CDR2 FQNEAQ (reference sequence). The CDR3 has 13 residues. Combining the CDR3 with reference TRBV7-9 and TRBJ1-1 gives the whole variable domain DTGVSQNPRHKITKRGQNVTFRCDPISEHNRLYWYRQTLGQGPEFLTYFQNEAQLEKSRLLSDRFSAERPKGSFSTLEIQRTEQGDSAMYLCASTLLGDTEAFFGQGTRLTVV.

This sequence joins TRBV14 and TRBJ1-6; D is ambiguous. Germline lookup yields CDR1 SGHDN and CDR2 FVKESK. The V gene lost 4 bases and the J gene lost 9 bases, with 10 bases spanning the gap. The CDR3 is made up of 13 amino acids. CDR3 bases: TGTGCCAGCAGCCCCCTGAGAGCTTCACCCCTCCACTTT. Amino acid sequence: CASSPLRASPLHF. Using reference TRBV14 and TRBJ1-6 for the parts outside the CDR3, the full variable domain is EAGVTQFPSHSVIEKGQTVTLRCDPISGHDNLYWYRRVMGKEIKFLLHFVKESKQDESGMPNNRFLAERTGGTYSTLKVQPAELEDSGVYFCASSPLRASPLHFGNGTRLTVT.

This chain uses TRBV7-2 with TRBJ2-1; unclear D gene. Germline-derived CDR1 and CDR2 are SGHTA and FQGNSA. The CDR3 runs 15 residues. V was pared by 7 bases and J by 9 bases, with 22 bases between. CDR3 DNA sequence: TGTGCCAGCACCTGGTCCGGTAGCAGTAGTGGTGAGCAGTTCTTC. Its translation: CASTWSGSSSGEQFF.

The gene calls are TRBV10-3 and TRBJ2-3, with TRBD2 matching over 7 bases. This CDR3 has 15 amino acids. Trimming at V came to 6 bases and at J to 4 bases, leaving 10 bases not matched to a gene. The germline V gene has CDR1 ENHRY and CDR2 SYGVKD. The CDR3 is CAIRASAGVADTQYF. CDR3 sequence (DNA): TGTGCCATCAGGGCCTCGGCGGGAGTGGCAGATACGCAGTATTTT.

Concerning this clonotype: Because the CDR3 is missing its conserved closing phenylalanine or tryptophan, this is likely a read error. This chain uses TRBV5-1 with TRBJ1-6; no definite D call. The V end was cut by 1 base, the J end by 6 bases, with 11 bases between. The CDR3 runs to 15 residues. Germline V gene data show CDR1 as SGHRS and CDR2 as YFSETQ. The CDR3 spells CASSLSSNLNSPLHL. The CDR3 DNA reads as TGCGCCAGCAGCTTGAGCTCAAACCTTAATTCACCCCTCCACTTG.

This chain uses TRBV12-3 or TRBV12-4 with TRBJ1-6, with TRBD1 matching over 9 bases. Trimming took 6 bases from V and 9 from J; bases not matched to a gene: 3. This CDR3 is 13 amino acids long. The chain's CDR3 is CASRTGGTSPLHF. Written as DNA, the CDR3 is TGTGCCAGCAGGACAGGGGGGACTTCACCCCTCCACTTT.

A note on this clonotype: This could be a read error, since a much larger clone is one nucleotide away. No conserved phenylalanine or tryptophan is present at the end of the CDR3, so a read error is the likely explanation. J is TRBJ2-1 and V is TRBV28; D not certain. The CDR3 sequence is 15 residues long. Germline V lookup: CDR1 MDHEN, CDR2 SYDVKM. V lost 3 bases, J lost 7 bases, and 16 bases lay in between. This CDR3 reads CASSFPRAPFNEQFS. The CDR3 bases are TGTGCCAGCAGTTTTCCAAGGGCACCTTTTAATGAGCAGTTCTCC.

This clonotype has at least ten counts. The chain employs TRBV6-1 and TRBJ2-7; D may be TRBD1 or TRBD2 (6 bases each). Trimming pared 5 bases from V and 6 bases from J, leaving 17 bases between. The germline gives CDR1 MNHNS, CDR2 SASEGT. There are 14 residues in the CDR3. CDR3 DNA: TGTGCCAGCAGTCGGGGGCCGCAGATAGGCGAGCAGTACTTC. This sequence encodes CASSRGPQIGEQYF.

This chain joins TRBV6-1 and TRBJ2-7, with 7 positions matching TRBD2. V dropped 6 bases and J dropped 0; count of bases not matched to a gene: 5. Germline CDR1 and CDR2: MNHNS and SASEGT. The CDR3 totals 14 residues. CDR3 sequence reads: CASRRGRDSYEQYF. CDR3 in DNA: TGTGCCAGCAGACGGGGGAGGGACTCCTACGAGCAGTACTTC.

The rearrangement uses TRBV7-3 and TRBJ2-5; D might be TRBD2 (7 bases). Germline CDR1 is SGHTA and CDR2 is FQGTGA. The CDR3 loop spans 13 amino acids. Trimming pared 2 bases from V and 5 bases from J, leaving 9 bases between. The CDR3 is CASSLRGAETQYF. The CDR3 nucleotides are TGTGCCAGCAGCTTACGGGGGGCTGAGACCCAGTACTTC.

In regard to this clonotype: Since a much larger clone is just one base distant, this may be a read error. The chain couples TRBV20-1 to TRBJ2-1, with 14 bases that match TRBD2. J gave up 15 bases and V 8 bases, and 9 bases lay outside the gene matches. Germline V gene sequence: CDR1 DFQATT, CDR2 SNEGSKA (reference sequence). The CDR3 has 12 residues. The DNA of the CDR3 is TGCAGTACCCAGGGACTAGCGGGAGTTCCGTTCTTC. Its protein product is CSTQGLAGVPFF.

This clonotype appeared a few times. The chain links TRBV12-3 or TRBV12-4 to TRBJ2-1; 15 nucleotides align to TRBD2. CDR3 length: 13 residues. Trimming at V came to 7 bases and at J to 10 bases, leaving 2 bases not matched to a gene. CDR3 bases: TGTGCCAGCACCGGGACTAGCGGGGGGGAGCAGTTCTTC. Translating gives CASTGTSGGEQFF.

Many counts were recorded for this clonotype. The chain recombines TRBV3-1 with TRBJ2-3, with 8 nucleotides matching TRBD2. Germline V lookup: CDR1 LGHDT, CDR2 YNNKEL (reference sequence). The CDR3 sequence is 14 residues long. J was trimmed by 1 base and V by 5 bases; bases with no gene match: 2. CDR3 DNA: TGTGCCAGCAGCTCGGGGGGGGGCACAGATACGCAGTATTTT. Residues: CASSSGGGTDTQYF.

This chain uses TRBV7-9 with TRBJ2-1; D may correspond to TRBD1 or TRBD2 (6 bases each). Trimming shortened V by 5 bases and J by 0 bases, and 17 bases separated the two germline ends. The V gene's germline CDR1 is SEHNR and CDR2 FQNEAQ (reference sequence). The CDR3 extends over 17 amino acids. The CDR3 coding sequence is TGTGCCAGCAGCCTTCGAATAGGGGGGAACTCCTACAATGAGCAGTTCTTC. It is translated as CASSLRIGGNSYNEQFF.

This clonotype showed up many times. V is TRBV2 and J is TRBJ2-2; D not resolved. The germline V gene encodes CDR1 SNHLY and CDR2 FYNNEI. V lost 3 bases to trimming and J lost 7 bases, with 12 bases between them. The CDR3 spans 14 residues. The CDR3 loop is CASSETRLNGELFF. The CDR3 bases are TGTGCCAGCAGTGAGACCAGGCTAAACGGGGAGCTGTTTTTT.

The V gene is TRBV6-2 or TRBV6-3, the J gene TRBJ2-5, with 7 bases matching TRBD1. The CDR3 has 18 amino acids. Germline CDR1 MNHEY, CDR2 SVGEGT. Trimming took 2 bases from V and 0 from J; bases not matched to a gene: 12. CDR3 sequence (DNA): TGTGCCAGCAGTTACCCCCCCCGACAGGGCCACCACCAAGAGACCCAGTACTTC. Translated, it gives CASSYPPRQGHHQETQYF.

V gene TRBV4-1 combines with J gene TRBJ1-1; perhaps TRBD1 as D (6 bases). Germline V gene lookup returns CDR1 MGHRA and CDR2 YSYEKL. This CDR3 spans 15 amino acids. The V end was cut by 2 bases, the J end by 7 bases, with 17 bases between. For the CDR3, the DNA is TGCGCCAGCAGCCAACCCCCCAGGGGAACTTTTGAAGCTTTCTTT. Protein product: CASSQPPRGTFEAFF.

This clonotype has a handful of counts. This chain uses TRBV5-5 with TRBJ1-1; 11 bases fit TRBD1. From germline, CDR1 is SGHKS and CDR2 YYEKEE (reference sequence). This CDR3 has 18 amino acids. V dropped 2 bases and J dropped 3; count of bases not matched to a gene: 12. The CDR3 nucleotides are TGTGCCAGCAGCTTTGGCATTGGACAGGGGGCGCAACACACTGAAGCTTTCTTT. This translates into CASSFGIGQGAQHTEAFF.

A word on this clonotype: This may come from a read error, since a much larger clone is one base off. The chain is built from TRBV20-1 and TRBJ2-3, with D possibly TRBD2 on 5 matching bases. This CDR3 contains 13 residues. Germline CDR1 and CDR2: DFQATT and SNEGSKA (reference sequence). The DNA for the CDR3 is TGCAGTACTAGGTTCCCGAATGCAGATACGCAGTATTTT. The encoded protein is CSTRFPNADTQYF.

The rearrangement joins TRBV29-1 to TRBJ2-5, with a weak D call TRBD1 (6 bases). Germline V gives CDR1 SQVTM, CDR2 ANQGSEA. V lost 7 bases and J lost 2, with 20 bases in between. The CDR3 has 15 amino acids. CDR3 coding DNA: TGCAGCGCAGTACCGGGAACAGGGAATCAAGAGACCCAGTACTTC. This gives the protein CSAVPGTGNQETQYF.

This clonotype was picked up many times. The chain combines TRBV27 with TRBJ2-7; 7 nucleotides align to TRBD2. Trimming removed 5 bases from V and 0 bases from J; junction bases left unmatched: 13. The CDR3 has 17 residues. Germline values: CDR1 MNHEY, CDR2 SMNVEV (reference sequence). CDR3 sequence: CASSPLWVAGVSYEQYF. CDR3 nucleotides: TGTGCCAGCAGTCCCCTTTGGGTAGCGGGTGTCTCCTACGAGCAGTACTTC.

This chain uses TRBV19 with TRBJ2-5; 11 bases match TRBD2. CDR1 LNHDA and CDR2 SQIVND come from the germline V gene (reference sequence). This CDR3 contains 14 residues. J was trimmed by 3 bases and V by 5 bases; bases with no gene match: 2. The CDR3 protein is CASSQLAGEETQYF. The DNA of the CDR3 is TGTGCCAGTAGTCAACTAGCGGGAGAAGAGACCCAGTACTTC.

The table lists this clonotype with a few counts. The rearrangement links TRBV25-1 to TRBJ2-1, with 11 positions matching TRBD1. The germline CDR1 and CDR2 sequences are MGHDK and SYGVNS. The CDR3 consists of 16 residues. The trim removed 2 bases at V and 7 bases at J, leaving 7 bases unmatched. This CDR3 is CASSEPGQGALNEQFF. As DNA, the CDR3 is TGTGCCAGCAGTGAACCCGGACAGGGGGCTTTAAATGAGCAGTTCTTC.